This T cell receptor (beta chain) was observed in a study of blood T cell repertoires in COVID-19. Across the study: Samples came from the United States, Italy and Spain, spanning acute and convalescent COVID-19. The cDNA or gDNA used as material had been derived from T cells, B-cell-depleted T cells, or PBMCs.

V lost 3 bases, J lost 4 bases, and 4 bases stayed unmatched. The germline V gene encodes CDR1 SGHNT and CDR2 YYREEE (reference sequence). The CDR3 has 14 residues. Original processing notes: Estimation of nucleated cell counts relied on the amplification of reference gene primers. The table came from immunoSEQ multiplex PCR; TCRdb's copy has only in-frame clones and leaves some out. Clonal size and the V and J genes are those of that table, whereas D and trimming came from the DNA. Seen here are 70,000 to 100,000 clones, 70% to 90% observed once, and the top ten hold over 2.5%. The sequenced sample was peripheral blood. This chain connects TRBV5-4 to TRBJ2-5, with TRBD1 identical over 9 bases. The sequence was collected from a woman over 75 with acute or convalescent COVID-19. DNA of the CDR3: TGTGCCAGCAGCTCGGGACAGGGCAGAGAGACCCAGTACTTC. It codes for CASSSGQGRETQYF. Complete variable domain (other parts from reference TRBV5-4 and TRBJ2-5): ETGVTQSPTHLIKTRGQQVTLRCSSQSGHNTVSWYQQALGQGPQFIFQYYREEENGRGNFPPRFSGLQFPNYSSELNVNALELDDSALYLCASSSGQGRETQYFGPGTRLLVL.